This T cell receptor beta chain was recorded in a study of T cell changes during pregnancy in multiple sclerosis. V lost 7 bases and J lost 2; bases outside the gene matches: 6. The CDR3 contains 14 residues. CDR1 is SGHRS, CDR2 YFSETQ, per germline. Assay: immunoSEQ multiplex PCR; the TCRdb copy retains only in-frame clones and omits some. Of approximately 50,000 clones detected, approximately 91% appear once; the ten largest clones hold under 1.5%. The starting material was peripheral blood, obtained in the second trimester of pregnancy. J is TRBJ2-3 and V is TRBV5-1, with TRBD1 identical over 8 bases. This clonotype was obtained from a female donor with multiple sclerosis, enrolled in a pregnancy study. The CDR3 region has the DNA TGCGCCAGCGCACAGGGGGGCTTCACAGATACGCAGTATTTT. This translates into CASAQGGFTDTQYF.